This T cell receptor (beta chain) was sequenced for a study of CD8 T cells in Susac syndrome. Random-hexamer reverse transcription was applied to about 0.45 to 1 ug RNA. TCRdb re-called the immunoSEQ multiplex PCR reads through MiXCR, storing one row per CDR3 protein. The table records about 200,000 distinct CDR3 sequences, around 95% of them present only once. Germline V gene data show CDR1 as SQVTM and CDR2 as ANQGSEA. The CDR3 has 12 amino acids. Losses at the gene ends were 6 bases for V and 6 bases for J; bases not matched to a gene: 4. Sequencing of TCR beta was performed on blood CD8+ and CD4+ T cells. TEMRA cells were FACS-enriched, with CD8+ and CD4+ T cells isolated negatively.

Sequenced material: CD4+ T cells from PBMCs. The chain recombines TRBV29-1 with TRBJ2-7, with 11 bases fitting TRBD1. This receptor was taken from a human donor in good health. The CDR3 sequence: CSVRDRGGEQYF. The CDR3, as DNA: TGCAGCGTCCGGGACAGGGGGGGCGAGCAGTACTTC.